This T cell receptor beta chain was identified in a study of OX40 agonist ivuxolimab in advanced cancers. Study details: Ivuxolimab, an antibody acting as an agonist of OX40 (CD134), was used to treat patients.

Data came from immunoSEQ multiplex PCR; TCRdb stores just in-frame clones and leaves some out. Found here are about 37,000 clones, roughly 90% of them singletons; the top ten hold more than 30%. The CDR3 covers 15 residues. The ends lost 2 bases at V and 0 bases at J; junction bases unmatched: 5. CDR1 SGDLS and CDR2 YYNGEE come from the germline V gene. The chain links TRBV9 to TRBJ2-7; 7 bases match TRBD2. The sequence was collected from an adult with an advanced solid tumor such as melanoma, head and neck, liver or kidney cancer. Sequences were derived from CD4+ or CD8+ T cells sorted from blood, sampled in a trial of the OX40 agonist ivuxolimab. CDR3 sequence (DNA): TGTGCCAGCAGCGTCAGCAGCGGGGCCTCCTACGAGCAGTACTTC. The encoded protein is CASSVSSGASYEQYF.